This entry describes one TCR beta chain. Sequencing used immunoSEQ multiplex PCR; TCRdb keeps in-frame clones, though not all of them. This sample has about 40,000 clones, with just over 90% found just once. The sample is drawn from a study of T cell changes during pregnancy in multiple sclerosis. This CDR3 comprises 14 residues. The trim removed 2 bases at V and 5 bases at J, leaving 5 bases unmatched. Looked up from germline, CDR1 is MNHNY and CDR2 is SVGAGI (reference sequence). The TCR sequence derives from a female donor with multiple sclerosis, enrolled in a pregnancy study. The J gene is TRBJ2-5, the V gene TRBV6-6, with TRBD1 identical over 7 bases. The sample here was CD4+ T cells from peripheral blood mononuclear cells, taken in the third trimester of pregnancy. Here the CDR3 DNA reads TGTGCCAGCAGTTACCCGCCCAGGGGGGAGACCCAGTACTTC. It translates to CASSYPPRGETQYF.